Below, 27 T cell receptor beta chains from the same sample are listed, as sequenced in a study of shared clonotypes between healthy human individuals (dated by TCRdb to 2018 to 2020). CD8 naive samples consisted of CD45RO-negative cells that were positively selected for CCR7, yielding a CD45RA+CCR7+ population without TemRA cells. Receptor libraries were prepared by the immunoSEQ multiplex PCR assay. In TCRdb, the immuneACCESS table is reduced to in-frame sequences with V and J assigned. These tables do not hold every clone; where another copy was compared, an unresolved V gene accounts for under half, and the others remain unexplained. Across this sample there are about 2,200,000 clones, with under 95% seen only once. The ten largest clones add up to more than 1.5% of the sample. The sequencing sample was made of naive CD8+ T cells from PBMCs. The cell subset or site tag for this specimen amounts to: CD45RA+CCR7+. Every receptor here comes from a man aged 18 to 30 in good health. Some clones in this sample may be carry-over from other donors' samples.

The genes are TRBV4-1 and TRBJ2-1, with 10 bases identical to TRBD2. This CDR3 comprises 17 residues. CDR1 is MGHRA and CDR2 is YSYEKL in the germline V gene. V dropped 0 bases and J dropped 5; count of bases not matched to a gene: 7. The CDR3 here is CASSQESSLAGDNEQFF. The CDR3 DNA sequence: TGCGCCAGCAGCCAAGAGTCATCGCTAGCGGGGGACAATGAGCAGTTCTTC.

The V and J genes are TRBV19 and TRBJ2-7; D is unclear. Germline V CDR1 and CDR2: LNHDA, SQIVND (reference sequence). The CDR3 totals 15 residues. Trimming shortened V by 3 bases and J by 0 bases, and 12 bases separated the two germline ends. The CDR3 sequence is CASSILGGNSYEQYF. CDR3 nucleotides: TGTGCCAGTAGTATTTTAGGCGGCAACTCCTACGAGCAGTACTTC.

The V and J genes are TRBV19 and TRBJ1-5; D is ambiguous. Trimming stripped 4 bases from V and 0 bases from J, with 28 bases between. The CDR3 totals 21 residues. Germline CDR1 and CDR2: LNHDA and SQIVND (reference sequence). CDR3 in amino acids: CASSTGRARSSVTDSNQPQHF. The CDR3 DNA follows: TGTGCCAGTAGTACAGGTCGGGCTCGGTCAAGCGTCACCGATAGCAATCAGCCCCAGCATTTT.

The chain employs TRBV7-3 and TRBJ2-1, with D perhaps being TRBD1 or TRBD2 (5 bases each). Germline CDR1 and CDR2: SGHTA and FQGTGA. The length of the CDR3 is 14 residues. V was pared by 3 bases and J by 6 bases, with 12 bases between. CDR3 bases: TGTGCCAGCAGCTTTGGGGGTCCCTCCAATGAGCAGTTCTTC. Protein sequence: CASSFGGPSNEQFF.

This chain uses TRBV7-3 with TRBJ2-3; D perhaps matches TRBD2 (6 bases). Between the trimmed V and J ends, which lost 1 base and 0 bases, there was a span of 11 bases. The CDR3 has 16 residues. Germline CDR1 SGHTA, CDR2 FQGTGA. CDR3 sequence reads: CASSLIGSGSTDTQYF. CDR3 coding DNA: TGTGCCAGCAGCTTAATTGGTAGCGGCAGCACAGATACGCAGTATTTT. Drawing the rest from reference TRBV7-3 and TRBJ2-3, the complete variable domain is GAGVSQTPSNKVTEKGKYVELRCDPISGHTALYWYRQSLGQGPEFLIYFQGTGAADDSGLPNDRFFAVRPEGSVSTLKIQRTERGDSAVYLCASSLIGSGSTDTQYFGPGTRLTVL.

The chain uses TRBV7-6 and TRBJ2-7; perhaps TRBD2 as D (7 bases). The CDR3 loop spans 14 amino acids. Trimming cost V 5 bases and J 2 bases, with 13 bases left between them. The germline V gene encodes CDR1 SGHVS and CDR2 FNYEAQ. CDR3 bases: TGTGCCAGCAGCCTTGGGGGGGGCCCCTACGAGCAGTACTTC. Encoded protein: CASSLGGGPYEQYF.

This sequence joins TRBV2 and TRBJ2-7; no firm D call. Trimming removed 2 bases at V and 3 bases at J, with 8 bases between. Germline V lookup: CDR1 SNHLY, CDR2 FYNNEI. The CDR3 consists of 13 residues. The CDR3 sequence: CASSESDSYEQYF. The CDR3 DNA reads TGTGCCAGCAGTGAATCGGATAGCTACGAGCAGTACTTC.

The DNA for the CDR3 is TGTGCCAGCAGCTCCTTACTCAGCACTGAAGCTTTCTTT. As protein: CASSSLLSTEAFF. The V gene is TRBV7-9, the J gene TRBJ1-1, with D hard to call. CDR1 and CDR2 (germline): SEHNR, FQNEAQ (reference sequence). This CDR3 comprises 13 residues. V lost 4 bases to trimming and J lost 4 bases, with 10 bases between them.

A remark on this clone: In the same sample, other DNA sequences code for this CDR3. The chain has TRBV27 and TRBJ1-2, with D tentatively TRBD1 (5 bases). There are 12 residues in the CDR3. Germline V gives CDR1 MNHEY, CDR2 SMNVEV (reference sequence). Trimming cost V 10 bases and J 2 bases, with 11 bases left between them. In DNA, the CDR3 is TGTGCCACCTTAACAGGAAACTATGGCTACACCTTC. This translates into CATLTGNYGYTF.

The chain recombines TRBV6-1 with TRBJ2-1; D is tentatively TRBD1 or TRBD2 (5 bases each). The CDR3 has 11 residues. Germline CDR1 reads MNHNS; CDR2 reads SASEGT. The CDR3: CALGAYNEQFF. The CDR3 nucleotides read TGTGCTTTGGGGGCCTACAATGAGCAGTTCTTC.

This clone occurred once. The chain combines TRBV9 with TRBJ2-3, with a possible D match to TRBD1 (6 bases). The ends were cut back, 6 bases at V and 4 bases at J, with 18 bases in the middle. The CDR3 has 15 amino acids. Per the germline V gene, CDR1 is SGDLS and CDR2 is YYNGEE. The CDR3 protein is CASTNQGRRADTQYF. CDR3 coding DNA: TGTGCCAGCACCAACCAGGGGAGACGCGCAGATACGCAGTATTTT.

V is TRBV27 and J is TRBJ2-1; tentative D call: TRBD2 (6 bases). Germline CDR1 and CDR2: MNHEY and SMNVEV (reference sequence). The CDR3 spans 13 residues. The V end was cut by 0 bases, the J end by 7 bases, with 7 bases between. DNA of the CDR3: TGTGCCAGCAGTTTATCCGGGAGAAATGAGCAGTTCTTC. This codes for CASSLSGRNEQFF.

This clone was picked up a small number of times. This rearrangement joins TRBV5-1 to TRBJ1-4; 7 bases fit TRBD1. With V trimmed by 6 bases and J by 4 bases, 6 bases remained unmatched. The CDR3 extends over 14 amino acids. Germline CDR1 and CDR2: SGHRS and YFSETQ. Written as DNA, the CDR3 is TGCGCCAGCAAGCCGGGACAGAGTAATGAAAAACTGTTTTTT. It codes for CASKPGQSNEKLFF.

This sequence joins TRBV10-3 and TRBJ2-2; 7 positions agree with TRBD1. This CDR3 contains 15 residues. CDR1 and CDR2 from the germline V gene are ENHRY and SYGVKD. V gave up 2 bases and J gave up 5 bases; unmatched junction bases: 5. CDR3 residues: CAISEPDRRTGELFF. The CDR3 DNA sequence: TGTGCCATCAGTGAGCCGGACAGGCGGACCGGGGAGCTGTTTTTT.

The V call is TRBV7-8, the J call TRBJ1-2; D gene ambiguous. With 1 base removed from V and 4 bases from J, the gap between germline ends came to 4 bases. The CDR3 covers 12 residues. The germline V gene encodes CDR1 SGHVS and CDR2 FQNEAQ. The CDR3 protein is CASSLGSYGYTF. The CDR3 nucleotides are TGTGCCAGCAGCTTAGGGAGCTATGGCTACACCTTC.

V gene TRBV5-1 combines with J gene TRBJ2-7; tentative D call: TRBD1 (5 bases). Germline-derived CDR1 and CDR2 are SGHRS and YFSETQ. The CDR3 contains 15 residues. Deletions cut 0 bases from V and 6 bases from J, with 16 bases between. This chain's CDR3 is CASSLGADSRAEQYF. The CDR3 nucleotides are TGCGCCAGCAGCTTGGGGGCCGACAGTAGAGCCGAGCAGTACTTC.

This chain connects TRBV11-1 to TRBJ2-7; D may be TRBD1 or TRBD2 (5 bases each). This CDR3 is built from 14 residues. Per the germline V gene, CDR1 is SGHAT and CDR2 is FQDESV (reference sequence). With 5 bases removed from V and 3 bases from J, the gap between germline ends came to 14 bases. For the CDR3, the DNA is TGTGCCAGCAGCACCCGGGACGGATTCTACGAGCAGTACTTC. It yields the protein CASSTRDGFYEQYF.

Details on this clone: Other DNA sequences of this sample code for an identical CDR3. The V gene is TRBV27, the J gene TRBJ2-7; 14 bases map to TRBD2. CDR1 is MNHEY and CDR2 is SMNVEV in the germline V gene (reference sequence). Trimming removed 6 bases from V and 6 bases from J; junction bases left unmatched: 13. This CDR3 region has 17 residues. The CDR3 region is CASSLLGTSGREGEQYF. CDR3 in DNA: TGTGCCAGCAGCCTTCTGGGGACTAGCGGGAGAGAGGGCGAGCAGTACTTC.

The J gene is TRBJ2-7, the V gene TRBV28; TRBD1 agrees at 9 bases. The germline gives CDR1 MDHEN, CDR2 SYDVKM. CDR3 size: 13 residues. The ends lost 7 bases at V and 5 bases at J; junction bases unmatched: 6. This CDR3 is CASTPRTGDEQYF. The CDR3 coding sequence is TGTGCCAGCACCCCCCGGACAGGGGACGAGCAGTACTTC.

As regards this clone: In the same sample, other DNA sequences code for this CDR3. This chain connects TRBV27 to TRBJ2-1, with 14 bases lining up with TRBD2. The V and J ends lost 5 bases and 0 bases, in that order; junction bases with no gene match: 0. The CDR3 has 16 residues. The germline V gene encodes CDR1 MNHEY and CDR2 SMNVEV (reference sequence). The CDR3 here is CASSGTSGSSYNEQFF. In nucleotides, the CDR3 is TGTGCCAGCAGTGGGACTAGCGGGAGCTCCTACAATGAGCAGTTCTTC.

The chain combines TRBV13 with TRBJ2-7; possibly TRBD1 or TRBD2 for D (5 bases each). Germline V gene sequence: CDR1 PRHDT, CDR2 FYEKMQ (reference sequence). The CDR3 contains 14 residues. Trimming removed 5 bases from V and 1 base from J, with 12 bases in between. The CDR3 reads CASSHRDGSYEQYF. CDR3 coding DNA: TGTGCCAGCAGCCACCGGGACGGATCCTACGAGCAGTACTTC.

Worth noting for this clone: At the DNA level, this CDR3 is encoded by other sequences in the same sample as well. The rearrangement uses TRBV5-6 and TRBJ2-7; 8 bases agree with TRBD2. Germline V lookup: CDR1 SGHDT, CDR2 YYEEEE. The length of the CDR3 is 14 residues. J was trimmed by 0 bases and V by 2 bases; bases with no gene match: 1. The CDR3 region is CASSFSGSSYEQYF. DNA for the CDR3: TGTGCCAGCAGCTTCAGCGGGAGCTCCTACGAGCAGTACTTC.

About this clone: Additional DNA sequences in this sample encode the identical CDR3. The chain has TRBV19 and TRBJ2-7; TRBD2 might be the D (5 bases). V was shortened by 4 bases and J by 4 bases, with 11 bases between the two germline ends. This CDR3 region has 13 residues. Per the germline V gene, CDR1 is LNHDA and CDR2 is SQIVND (reference sequence). CDR3 coding DNA: TGTGCCAGTAGTACCGGACTTTTATACGAGCAGTACTTC. Translated: CASSTGLLYEQYF.

This clone has more than one count but fewer than ten. The chain uses TRBV28 and TRBJ1-1; 7 bases are shared with TRBD1. V lost 4 bases and J lost 4; bases outside the gene matches: 6. There are 14 residues in the CDR3. The germline CDR1 and CDR2 sequences are MDHEN and SYDVKM. CDR3 sequence (DNA): TGTGCCAGCAGTTACACCAGGGGGGGCACTGAAGCTTTCTTT. Its translation: CASSYTRGGTEAFF.

The chain links TRBV10-3 to TRBJ2-1, with D possibly TRBD2 on 5 matching bases. The germline CDR1 and CDR2 sequences are ENHRY and SYGVKD. The V gene lost 0 bases and the J gene lost 8 bases, with 17 bases spanning the gap. The CDR3 sequence is 16 residues long. CDR3 region: CAISESAVTGSHEQFF. The CDR3 DNA reads TGTGCCATCAGTGAGTCGGCGGTTACGGGATCGCATGAGCAGTTCTTC.

The rearrangement joins TRBV10-3 to TRBJ2-1, with D tentatively TRBD2 (5 bases). Trimming removed 8 bases at V and 8 bases at J, with 25 bases between. Germline V gives CDR1 ENHRY, CDR2 SYGVKD. There are 16 residues in the CDR3. The CDR3 coding sequence is TGTGCCATCCGCAGCGGCGGCGAGAGTTACATCCATGAGCAGTTCTTC. It encodes CAIRSGGESYIHEQFF.

The V gene is TRBV5-6, the J gene TRBJ1-1, with D uncertain. The CDR3 sequence is 13 residues long. Trimming took 4 bases from V and 6 from J, leaving 13 bases between them. Germline V gene lookup returns CDR1 SGHDT and CDR2 YYEEEE. The CDR3 DNA reads as TGTGCCAGCAGCGAGGTGCGTGTCGCTGAAGCTTTCTTT. Translated: CASSEVRVAEAFF.